This is a list of T cell receptor beta chains from one sample in a study of cytomegalovirus exposure and HLA in healthy donors. Assay used: immunoSEQ multiplex PCR; TCRdb lists only in-frame clones, some missing. Here the sample spans some 150,000 clones, about 79% being singletons. Specimen: PBMCs. These receptors all stem from a male donor in good health and CMV-seronegative. The CDR3 runs from the conserved cysteine through the conserved F or W. A D gene is named only where the DNA matches it firmly. Clone size is stated in some rows and not others, as once, few, many or a class when expanded.

>TRBJ1-5|NA|TRBV30|NA
CAWTRDSNQPQHF
TGTGCCTGGACCAGGGATAGCAATCAGCCCCAGCATTTT
>TRBJ1-5|NA|TRBV18|NA
CASSPSLTDDQPQHF
TGTGCCAGCTCACCTTCACTCACAGACGATCAGCCCCAGCATTTT
>TRBJ2-1|few|TRBV13|TRBD2
CASRPKEPGTSGREQFF
TGTGCCAGCAGGCCCAAGGAACCCGGGACTAGCGGGAGGGAGCAGTTCTTC
>TRBJ1-2|NA|TRBV7-2|NA
CASSPLPDRTYYYTF
TGTGCCAGCAGCCCGCTACCGGACAGAACTTATTACTACACCTTC
>TRBJ2-5|NA|TRBV5-1|TRBD2
CASSLLGGAGETQYF
TGCGCCAGCAGCCTACTCGGGGGGGCCGGGGAGACCCAGTACTTC
>TRBJ2-1|once|TRBV5-1|TRBD2
CASSLIGGRTYNEQFF
TGCGCCAGCAGCTTGATTGGCGGGAGGACCTACAATGAGCAGTTCTTC
>TRBJ1-4|NA|TRBV2|NA
CASSLGGNEKLFF
TGTGCCAGCAGTCTCGGGGGTAATGAAAAACTGTTTTTT
>TRBJ1-2|NA|TRBV21-1|NA
CASSKSPDRDGFGYTF
TGTGCCAGCAGCAAATCCCCGGACAGGGATGGCTTTGGCTACACCTTC
>TRBJ2-7|NA|TRBV6-1|NA
CASGQRQGSSYEQYF
TGTGCCAGCGGACAACGGCAGGGATCCTCCTACGAGCAGTACTTC
>TRBJ2-7|NA|TRBV11-3|NA
CASSKNSYEQYF
TGCGCCAGCAGTAAAAACTCCTACGAGCAGTACTTC
>TRBJ2-3|NA|TRBV11-3|TRBD2
CASSLDHGLAGGGDTQYF
TGTGCCAGCAGCTTAGACCACGGACTAGCGGGAGGTGGAGATACGCAGTATTTT
>TRBJ1-1|NA|TRBV5-1|NA
CASSLEAGAKYTEAFF
TGCGCCAGCAGCTTGGAAGCGGGGGCGAAGTACACTGAAGCTTTCTTT
>TRBJ1-2|NA|TRBV21-1|NA
CASSKASGTAEYGYTF
TGTGCCAGCAGCAAAGCTAGCGGGACCGCCGAGTATGGCTACACCTTC
>TRBJ2-3|few|TRBV4-2|NA
CASSQNQLEKITDTQYF
TGTGCCAGCAGCCAAAATCAACTAGAGAAGATCACAGATACGCAGTATTTT
>TRBJ1-2|NA|TRBV6-5|NA
CASSPQFSHLGYTF
TGTGCCAGCAGTCCCCAATTTAGTCATTTGGGCTACACCTTC
>TRBJ2-7|NA|TRBV25-1|TRBD1
CASSDPGQGYEQYF
TGTGCCAGCAGTGACCCGGGACAGGGTTACGAGCAGTACTTC
>TRBJ2-1|NA|TRBV10-3|NA
CAISETAGGSYNEQFF
TGTGCCATCAGTGAGACCGCAGGAGGCTCCTACAATGAGCAGTTCTTC
>TRBJ1-1|NA|TRBV11-3|NA
CASSLGTGENTEAFF
TGTGCCAGCAGCTTAGGCACAGGAGAGAACACTGAAGCTTTCTTT
>TRBJ2-1|NA|TRBV6-4|TRBD1
CASSDSNRGVDEQFF
TGTGCCAGCAGTGACTCGAACAGGGGGGTGGATGAGCAGTTCTTC
>TRBJ2-7|NA|TRBV7-9|TRBD1
CASSHDRVDEQYF
TGTGCCAGCAGCCATGACAGGGTTGACGAGCAGTACTTC
>TRBJ2-7|NA|TRBV7-9|NA
CASSLQGNEQYF
TGTGCCAGCAGCTTACAGGGTAACGAGCAGTACTTC
>TRBJ1-6|few|TRBV19|NA
CASSHRQEDNSPLHF
TGTGCCAGTAGTCATCGACAGGAGGATAATTCACCCCTCCACTTT
>TRBJ1-1|NA|TRBV6-5|TRBD1
CASTGTGVNTEAFF
TGTGCCAGCACCGGGACAGGGGTTAACACTGAAGCTTTCTTT
>TRBJ2-1|NA|TRBV7-2|TRBD1
CASSLDDRGRSKNEQFF
TGTGCCAGCAGCTTGGATGACAGGGGGCGTTCTAAGAATGAGCAGTTCTTC
>TRBJ1-1|once|TRBV2|TRBD1
CASSVGGQGTEAFF
TGTGCCAGCAGTGTGGGGGGACAGGGTACTGAAGCTTTCTTT
>TRBJ2-5|NA|TRBV30|NA
CAQGWRSLRETQYF
TGTGCCCAGGGCTGGCGCAGTTTACGAGAGACCCAGTACTTC
>TRBJ1-5|NA|TRBV29-1|TRBD1
CSVRQGDQPQHF
TGCAGCGTACGACAGGGGGATCAGCCCCAGCATTTT
>TRBJ1-1|few|TRBV5-6|NA
CASSLWDTEAFF
TGTGCCAGCAGCTTGTGGGACACCGAAGCTTTCTTT
>TRBJ2-5|NA|TRBV2|NA
CASRASGAETQYF
TGTGCCAGCAGGGCGTCAGGGGCAGAGACCCAGTACTTC
>TRBJ2-7|NA|TRBV5-1|TRBD1
CASSNTGTGSGEQYF
TGCGCCAGCAGCAACACCGGGACAGGGAGCGGGGAGCAGTACTTC
>TRBJ2-1|NA|TRBV7-7|TRBD1
CASSAGTASYNEQFF
TGTGCCAGCAGCGCCGGGACAGCCTCCTACAATGAGCAGTTCTTC
>TRBJ2-7|NA|TRBV6-1|TRBD1
CASSDLATGISYEQYF
TGTGCCAGCAGTGATCTTGCGACAGGGATTTCCTACGAGCAGTACTTC
>TRBJ2-3|NA|TRBV9|TRBD2
CASSPGRVAGGLSTDTQYF
TGTGCCAGCAGCCCTGGAAGGGTAGCGGGGGGGCTCAGCACAGATACGCAGTATTTT
>TRBJ1-3|few|TRBV19|NA
CASSRDSTGNTIYF
TGTGCCAGTAGCCGGGACTCCACTGGAAACACCATATATTTT
>TRBJ1-5|few|TRBV5-1|NA
CASSLRGPQPQHF
TGCGCCAGCAGCTTGCGAGGGCCCCAGCCCCAGCATTTT
>TRBJ2-2|once|TRBV7-9|TRBD1
CSSLTGGTGELFF
TGTTCCTCCCTGACAGGGGGGACCGGGGAGCTGTTTTTT
>TRBJ1-1|few|TRBV7-9|NA
CASSLASGKTEAFF
TGTGCCAGCAGCTTAGCTTCAGGGAAAACTGAAGCTTTCTTT
>TRBJ2-1|NA|TRBV29-1|TRBD2
CSAERELFNEQFF
TGCAGCGCAGAGCGGGAGTTGTTCAATGAGCAGTTCTTC
>TRBJ2-7|NA|TRBV6-1|TRBD1
CASSSQGVSSYEQYF
TGTGCCAGCAGTTCACAGGGGGTCAGCTCCTACGAGCAGTACTTC
>TRBJ1-5|NA|TRBV10-2|NA
CASSPTGGNQPQHF
TGCGCCAGCTCCCCCACCGGAGGCAATCAGCCCCAGCATTTT
>TRBJ2-2|NA|TRBV10-3|NA
CAISVEQGRAGELFF
TGTGCCATCAGTGTGGAACAGGGTAGGGCCGGGGAGCTGTTTTTT
>TRBJ1-1|NA|TRBV29-1|NA
CSANAGPNTEAFF
TGCAGCGCTAACGCGGGGCCGAACACTGAAGCTTTCTTT
>TRBJ1-1|few|TRBV18|NA
CASSFTGTEAFF
TGTGCCAGCTCGTTTACCGGCACTGAAGCTTTCTTT
>TRBJ2-3|once|TRBV5-4|NA
CASSSGVGGLGTDTQYF
TGTGCCAGCAGCTCGGGGGTGGGGGGGCTAGGCACAGATACGCAGTATTTT
>TRBJ1-4|NA|TRBV7-8|NA
CASSLAGLGGRGNEKLFF
TGTGCCAGCAGCTTAGCGGGTCTCGGGGGAAGGGGTAATGAAAAACTGTTTTTT
>TRBJ1-6|NA|TRBV4-3|TRBD1
CASSQAGQGARSPLHF
TGCGCCAGCAGCCAAGCGGGACAGGGGGCACGATCACCCCTCCACTTT
>TRBJ2-1|few|TRBV7-2|TRBD2
CASSLDGRGDEQFF
TGTGCCAGCAGCTTAGACGGGAGGGGGGATGAGCAGTTCTTC
>TRBJ2-3|NA|TRBV7-2|TRBD1
CASSEGQEVTDTQYF
TGTGCCAGCAGCGAGGGACAGGAGGTCACAGATACGCAGTATTTT
>TRBJ2-7|NA|TRBV5-4|NA
CASSLSLATSYEQYF
TGTGCCAGCAGCTTGAGTTTAGCGACTTCCTACGAGCAGTACTTC
>TRBJ2-2|NA|TRBV9|NA
CASSVDPNGALGELFF
TGTGCCAGCAGCGTAGACCCTAATGGGGCGCTCGGGGAGCTGTTTTTT
>TRBJ1-1|NA|TRBV7-2|NA
CASSPGGVEAFF
TGTGCCAGCAGTCCGGGTGGCGTGGAAGCTTTCTTT
>TRBJ2-5|NA|TRBV7-9|TRBD2
CASSSGLAKPQETQYF
TGTGCCAGCAGCTCCGGACTAGCCAAACCCCAAGAGACCCAGTACTTC